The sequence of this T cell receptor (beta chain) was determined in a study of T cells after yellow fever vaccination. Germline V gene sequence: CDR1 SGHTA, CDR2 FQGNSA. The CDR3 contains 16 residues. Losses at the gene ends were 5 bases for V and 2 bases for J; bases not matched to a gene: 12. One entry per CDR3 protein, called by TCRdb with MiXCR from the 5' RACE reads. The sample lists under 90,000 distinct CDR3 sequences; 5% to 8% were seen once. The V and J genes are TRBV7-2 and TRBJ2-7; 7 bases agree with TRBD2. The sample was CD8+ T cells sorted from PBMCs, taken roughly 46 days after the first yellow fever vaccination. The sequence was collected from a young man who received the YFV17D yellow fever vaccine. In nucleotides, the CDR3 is TGTGCCAGCAGCCCCACCCAAGCGGGGTTAGCCTACGAGCAGTACTTC. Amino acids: CASSPTQAGLAYEQYF. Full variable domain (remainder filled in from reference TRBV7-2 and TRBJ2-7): GAGVSQSPSNKVTEKGKDVELRCDPISGHTALYWYRQSLGQGLEFLIYFQGNSAPDKSGLPSDRFSAERTGGSVSTLTIQRTQQEDSAVYLCASSPTQAGLAYEQYFGPGTRLTVT.